The 15 T cell receptor beta chains below come from one sample, sequenced in a study of shared clonotypes between healthy human individuals. The method was immunoSEQ multiplex PCR; TCRdb's version includes in-frame clones alone and lacks a portion of them. The sample shows millions of clones, 85% to 95% of them seen only once. The sequenced sample was naive CD4+ T cells sorted from blood. As for subset: CD45RA+ positively selected. The receptors here all came from a man between 18 and 29 years old in good health.

In its sample, this clone was seen once. This chain uses TRBV7-9 with TRBJ2-1, with no clear D. Germline CDR1 and CDR2: SEHNR and FQNEAQ (reference sequence). This CDR3 is 15 amino acids long. Trimming shortened V by 2 bases and J by 2 bases, and 10 bases separated the two germline ends. The CDR3 DNA follows: TGTGCCAGCAGCTTACTAGAAACTACCTACAATGAGCAGTTCTTC. Amino acids: CASSLLETTYNEQFF. Complete variable domain (other parts from reference TRBV7-9 and TRBJ2-1): DTGVSQNPRHKITKRGQNVTFRCDPISEHNRLYWYRQTLGQGPEFLTYFQNEAQLEKSRLLSDRFSAERPKGSFSTLEIQRTEQGDSAMYLCASSLLETTYNEQFFGPGTRLTVL.

V and J are TRBV7-2 and TRBJ2-2, with a tentative D call TRBD1 (6 bases). V was pared by 5 bases and J by 2 bases, with 12 bases between. Germline loops: CDR1 SGHTA, CDR2 FQGNSA. The CDR3 has 15 residues. The CDR3 DNA reads as TGTGCCAGCAGCCCTCGGGACAAAAACACCGGGGAGCTGTTTTTT. This translates into CASSPRDKNTGELFF.

V usage is TRBV30 and J usage is TRBJ2-2; 16 bases fit TRBD2. Trimming removed 2 bases from V and 1 base from J; junction bases left unmatched: 7. The length of the CDR3 is 19 residues. Germline V gene data show CDR1 as GTSNPN and CDR2 as SVGIG (reference sequence). The CDR3 protein is CAWSRGTSGRDMNTGELFF. The CDR3, as DNA: TGTGCCTGGAGTCGCGGGACTAGCGGGAGGGATATGAACACCGGGGAGCTGTTTTTT.

Only one count was recorded for this clone. The limits of the CDR3 on the DNA are not certain, so only TCRdb's listed CDR3 is given. CDR3 protein: CASSGGAVLRARQYF. The chain links TRBV19 to TRBJ2-7; TRBD2 reflects the table's D call only, with no check against the DNA. The CDR3 is 15 amino acids in total, end residues counted. Germline V CDR1 and CDR2: LNHDA, SQIVND (reference sequence).

The V call is TRBV5-1, the J call TRBJ1-1, with TRBD1 identical over 7 bases. Per germline, CDR1 SGHRS and CDR2 YFSETQ. The CDR3 runs 13 residues. With 2 bases clipped from V and 6 bases from J, the junction kept 4 bases outside the gene matches. In DNA, the CDR3 is TGCGCCAGCAGCTTAGCAGGGGGGTCTGAAGCTTTCTTT. It specifies CASSLAGGSEAFF.

The chain's CDR3 is CASSHERGLSLYTQYF. As DNA, the CDR3 is TGTGCCAGCAGCCATGAGCGGGGCCTTTCGTTGTATACGCAGTATTTT. The chain links TRBV4-2 to TRBJ2-3; 7 nucleotides align to TRBD2. The junction had 13 bases not matched to a gene; V was cut back by 3 bases and J by 7 bases. CDR1 is LGHNA and CDR2 is YNFKEQ in the germline V gene. The CDR3 totals 16 residues.

The CDR3 spells CAWLGGVGTEAFF. The CDR3 DNA sequence: TGTGCCTGGTTGGGGGGGGTCGGCACTGAAGCTTTCTTT. The J gene is TRBJ1-1, the V gene TRBV30; TRBD1 is a possible D gene (5 bases). Trimming cost V 5 bases and J 4 bases, with 14 bases left between them. The germline gives CDR1 GTSNPN, CDR2 SVGIG (reference sequence). The CDR3 length is 13 residues.

The rearrangement joins TRBV5-1 to TRBJ2-7; D gene ambiguous. Trimming took 0 bases from V and 2 from J, leaving 9 bases between them. CDR3 size: 14 residues. The V gene's germline CDR1 is SGHRS and CDR2 YFSETQ. The CDR3 nucleotides read TGCGCCAGCAGCTTGGATCCAACCCCCTACGAGCAGTACTTC. It translates to CASSLDPTPYEQYF.

Only one count was recorded for this clone. The chain combines TRBV10-1 with TRBJ2-5; TRBD2 matches at 8 bases. V was pared by 6 bases and J by 0 bases, with 15 bases of the junction left unmatched. This CDR3 is 18 amino acids long. The germline gives CDR1 WNHNN, CDR2 SYGVQD (reference sequence). CDR3 nucleotide sequence: TGCGCCAGCAGCCAGTCCGGGACTAGGCCATTAAACCAAGAGACCCAGTACTTC. Translated: CASSQSGTRPLNQETQYF.

The chain recombines TRBV6-6 with TRBJ1-2; 7 bases fit TRBD1. The CDR3 is 15 amino acids. Germline CDR1 reads MNHNY; CDR2 reads SVGAGI (reference sequence). The ends lost 6 bases at V and 14 bases at J; junction bases unmatched: 21. CDR3 protein: CASSPPDRANTQLTF. Here the CDR3 DNA reads TGTGCCAGCAGCCCACCTGACAGGGCCAACACCCAATTGACCTTC.

The V gene is TRBV12-2, the J gene TRBJ2-7; TRBD2, the table's D call, lacks a check against the DNA. TRBV12-2 is classified as a pseudogene. The CDR3 extends over 13 amino acids. CDR3: CASRKYCVDEQYF. The CDR3, as DNA: TGTGCAAGTCGCAAATATTGCGTTGACGAGCAGTACTTC.

The rearrangement joins TRBV27 to TRBJ1-5, with D possibly being TRBD1 (5 bases). Trimming took off 8 bases at V and 6 bases at J, with 14 bases between the two ends. Germline CDR1 reads MNHEY; CDR2 reads SMNVEV (reference sequence). This CDR3 region has 13 residues. CDR3: CASGRDGLQPQHF. CDR3 nucleotide sequence: TGTGCCAGCGGCCGGGACGGACTTCAGCCCCAGCATTTT.

The rearrangement uses TRBV2 and TRBJ1-4, with 7 bases that match TRBD1. The CDR3 is made up of 13 amino acids. In germline, CDR1 is SNHLY, CDR2 FYNNEI. Trimming at V came to 5 bases and at J to 8 bases, leaving 5 bases not matched to a gene. In DNA, the CDR3 is TGTGCCAGCAGTATGACAGGGCCCGAAAAACTGTTTTTT. It encodes CASSMTGPEKLFF.

The chain joins TRBV28 to TRBJ1-2; weak D call: TRBD1 (6 bases). CDR1 is MDHEN and CDR2 is SYDVKM in the germline V gene. This CDR3 contains 14 residues. V lost 6 bases and J lost 0, with 11 bases in between. CDR3 nucleotide sequence: TGTGCCAGCAGAACAGGGAGAGCTAACTATGGCTACACCTTC. Translating it yields CASRTGRANYGYTF.

This sequence joins TRBV7-2 and TRBJ2-5, with a tentative D call TRBD2 (6 bases). Trimming pared 1 base from V and 0 bases from J, leaving 9 bases between. The germline V gene encodes CDR1 SGHTA and CDR2 FQGNSA. The CDR3 length is 15 residues. CDR3 residues: CASSLDGLNQETQYF. Written as DNA, the CDR3 is TGTGCCAGCAGCTTAGACGGACTAAACCAAGAGACCCAGTACTTC.